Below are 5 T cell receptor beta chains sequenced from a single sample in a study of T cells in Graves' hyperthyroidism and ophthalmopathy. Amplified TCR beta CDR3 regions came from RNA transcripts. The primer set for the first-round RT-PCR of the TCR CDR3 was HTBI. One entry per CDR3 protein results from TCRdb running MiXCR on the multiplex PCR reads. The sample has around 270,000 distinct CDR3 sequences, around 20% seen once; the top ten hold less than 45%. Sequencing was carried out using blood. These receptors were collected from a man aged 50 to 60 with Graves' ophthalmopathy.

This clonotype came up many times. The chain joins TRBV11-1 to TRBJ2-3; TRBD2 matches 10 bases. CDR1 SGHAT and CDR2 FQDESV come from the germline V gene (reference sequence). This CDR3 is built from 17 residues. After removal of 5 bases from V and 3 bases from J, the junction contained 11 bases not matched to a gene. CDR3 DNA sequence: TGTGCCAGCAGCCGTTACCCTAGCGGGAGACGGACAGATACGCAGTATTTT. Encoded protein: CASSRYPSGRRTDTQYF.

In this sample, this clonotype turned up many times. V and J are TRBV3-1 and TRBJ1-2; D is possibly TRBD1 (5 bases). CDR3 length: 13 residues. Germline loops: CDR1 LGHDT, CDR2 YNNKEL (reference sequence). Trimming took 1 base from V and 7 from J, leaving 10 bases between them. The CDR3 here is CASSQGRGVGYTF. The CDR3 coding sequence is TGTGCCAGCAGCCAAGGAAGGGGAGTTGGCTACACCTTC.

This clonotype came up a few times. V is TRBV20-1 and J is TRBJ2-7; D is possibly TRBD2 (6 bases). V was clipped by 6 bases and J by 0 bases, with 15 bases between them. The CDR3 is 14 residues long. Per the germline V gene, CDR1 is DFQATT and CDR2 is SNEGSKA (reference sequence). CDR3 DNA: TGCAGTGCCACCGGGACTCGGAGCTCCTACGAGCAGTACTTC. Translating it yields CSATGTRSSYEQYF.

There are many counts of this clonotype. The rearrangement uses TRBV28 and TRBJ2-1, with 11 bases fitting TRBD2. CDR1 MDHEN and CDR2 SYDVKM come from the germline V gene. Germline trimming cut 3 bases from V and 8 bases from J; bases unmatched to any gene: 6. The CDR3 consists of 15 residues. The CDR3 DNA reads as TGTGCCAGCAGTTTTAGCGGGAGGGCCCGGGATGAGCAGTTCTTC. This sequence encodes CASSFSGRARDEQFF.

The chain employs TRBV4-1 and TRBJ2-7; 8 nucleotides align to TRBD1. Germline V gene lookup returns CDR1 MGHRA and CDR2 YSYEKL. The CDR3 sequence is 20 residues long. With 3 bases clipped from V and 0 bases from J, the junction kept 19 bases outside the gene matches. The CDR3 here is CASSHYGGQGAAPASYEQYF. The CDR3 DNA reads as TGCGCCAGCAGCCACTATGGGGGTCAGGGGGCCGCTCCGGCCTCCTACGAGCAGTACTTC.